This entry describes one TCR beta chain. Its antigen is not identified. The data were obtained in a study of cytomegalovirus exposure and HLA in healthy donors. Overall study results and limits: Most sequenced TCRs were rare (though some public TCRs occurred in many donors). A previous analysis found most TCR beta V segments productive roughly 87% or roughly 30% of the time.

There was no recording of CMV serostatus for this donor. CDR3 length: 13 residues. The germline gives CDR1 SNHLY, CDR2 FYNNEI. The V and J ends lost 6 bases and 7 bases, in that order; junction bases with no gene match: 9. The PCR was carried out with 60 Vbeta primers and 13 Jbeta primers. Methods used by the authors: There were about 86 million unique TCR beta chains by a later count, and approximately 10 million of them were shared. Libraries were prepared by immunoSEQ multiplex PCR; TCRdb keeps only in-frame clonotypes and omits some of them. That table is the source of V, J and clone size, and D and trimming were worked out from the DNA. This table has roughly 130,000 clones, around 73% appearing once.

This sequence was found in a human donor in good health. V and J are TRBV2 and TRBJ2-7; 7 bases are a match to TRBD1. Sample: PBMCs. The CDR3, as DNA: TGTGCCAGCAGACGTGGGACAGATATAGAGCAGTACTTC. Protein product: CASRRGTDIEQYF.